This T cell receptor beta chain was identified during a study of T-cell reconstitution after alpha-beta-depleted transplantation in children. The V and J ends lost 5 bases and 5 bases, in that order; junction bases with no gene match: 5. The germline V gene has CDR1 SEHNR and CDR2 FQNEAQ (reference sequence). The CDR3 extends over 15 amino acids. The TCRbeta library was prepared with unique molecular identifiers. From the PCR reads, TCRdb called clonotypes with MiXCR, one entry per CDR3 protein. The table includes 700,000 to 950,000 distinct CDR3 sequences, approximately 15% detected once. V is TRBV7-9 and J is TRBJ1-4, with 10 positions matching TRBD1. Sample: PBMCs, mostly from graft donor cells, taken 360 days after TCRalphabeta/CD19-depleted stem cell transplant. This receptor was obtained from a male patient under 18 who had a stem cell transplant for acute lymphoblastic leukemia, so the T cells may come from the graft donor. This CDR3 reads CASSRLTGGNEKLFF. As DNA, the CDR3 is TGTGCCAGCAGCCGATTGACAGGGGGCAATGAAAAACTGTTTTTT.